The source of this T cell receptor beta chain is a study of blood T cell repertoires in COVID-19. At the level of the study: The United States, Italy and Spain provided the acute and convalescent COVID-19 samples. PBMCs, B-cell-depleted T cells, or T cells were the source of the cDNA or gDNA that made up the material.

As originally analysed: Scientists estimated how many nucleated cells there were by amplifying reference gene primers. TCRdb keeps only in-frame clones here, not all; method: immunoSEQ multiplex PCR. V, J and clone size derive from that table, while D and trimming were established from the DNA sequence. The sample contains roughly 700,000 clones, about 90% of which appear only once. Germline V lookup: CDR1 SGHRS, CDR2 YFSETQ. J lost 4 bases, V lost 4 bases, and 15 bases had no gene match. The CDR3 has 19 amino acids. The material sequenced was peripheral blood. The receptor was isolated from a woman between 18 and 29 years old with acute or convalescent COVID-19. This chain links TRBV5-1 with TRBJ1-4, with 11 bases identical to TRBD1. The chain's CDR3 is CASSIYARTGGAGNEKLFF. In DNA form, the CDR3 reads TGCGCCAGCAGCATTTACGCTAGGACAGGGGGCGCCGGTAATGAAAAACTGTTTTTT.